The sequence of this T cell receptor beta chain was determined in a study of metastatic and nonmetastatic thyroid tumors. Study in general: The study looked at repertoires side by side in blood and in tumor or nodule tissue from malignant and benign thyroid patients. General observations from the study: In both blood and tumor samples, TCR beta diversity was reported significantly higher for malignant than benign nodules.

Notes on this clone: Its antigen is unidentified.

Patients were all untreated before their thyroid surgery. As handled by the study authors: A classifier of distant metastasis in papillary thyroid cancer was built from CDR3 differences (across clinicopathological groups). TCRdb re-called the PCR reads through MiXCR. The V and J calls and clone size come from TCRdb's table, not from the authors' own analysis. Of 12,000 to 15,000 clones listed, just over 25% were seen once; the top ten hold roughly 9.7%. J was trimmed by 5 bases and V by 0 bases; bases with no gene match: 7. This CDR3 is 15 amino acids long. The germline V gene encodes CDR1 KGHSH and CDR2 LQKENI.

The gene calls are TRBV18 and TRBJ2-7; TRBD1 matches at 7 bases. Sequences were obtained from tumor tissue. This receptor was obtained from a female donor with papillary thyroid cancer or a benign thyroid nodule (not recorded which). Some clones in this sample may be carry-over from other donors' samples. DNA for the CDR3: TGTGCCAGCTCACCACCGGGACAGCGAGAGGACGAGCAGTACTTC. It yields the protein CASSPPGQREDEQYF.